Below are 20 T cell receptor beta chains sequenced from a single sample in a study of shared clonotypes between healthy human individuals. The naive CD8 population came from CD45RO-negative cells selected for CCR7, without terminally differentiated effector memory CD45RA+ cells. This table comes from immunoSEQ multiplex PCR, and its TCRdb copy is limited to in-frame clones, with some not included. The sample has about 680,000 clones, 92% seen once; the top ten hold 24%. Sequences were obtained from naive CD8+ T cells sorted from blood. The receptors shown here come from a man aged 25-40 years in good health.

This clone was detected only once. This sequence joins TRBV13 and TRBJ2-5, with no clear D. The V gene's germline CDR1 is PRHDT and CDR2 FYEKMQ (reference sequence). The length of the CDR3 is 15 residues. Trimming removed 0 bases from V and 5 bases from J, with 13 bases in between. CDR3: CASSLGRSPKETQYF. In DNA, the CDR3 is TGTGCCAGCAGCTTAGGCCGGAGCCCAAAGGAGACCCAGTACTTC.

The rearrangement joins TRBV5-4 to TRBJ2-7, with TRBD1 matching over 7 bases. Germline loops: CDR1 SGHNT, CDR2 YYREEE (reference sequence). Trimming took 2 bases from V and 3 from J; bases not matched to a gene: 8. The CDR3 is made up of 15 amino acids. In DNA, the CDR3 is TGTGCCAGCAGCTTAGGGGGCGACGCGAACTACGAGCAGTACTTC. Amino acids: CASSLGGDANYEQYF.

The rearrangement joins TRBV6-5 to TRBJ2-2; 7 bases are shared with TRBD2. Losses at the gene ends were 2 bases for V and 5 bases for J; bases not matched to a gene: 5. From germline, CDR1 is MNHEY and CDR2 SVGAGI. The CDR3 length is 15 residues. The CDR3 loop is CASSYHRAGTGELFF. The DNA of the CDR3 is TGTGCCAGCAGTTACCACCGAGCGGGAACCGGGGAGCTGTTTTTT.

The chain carries TRBV9 and TRBJ2-7; 10 bases align to TRBD1. CDR3 length: 14 residues. Trimming took 0 bases from V and 5 from J; bases not matched to a gene: 2. Germline lookup yields CDR1 SGDLS and CDR2 YYNGEE. The DNA of the CDR3 is TGTGCCAGCAGCGTAGTCGGGACAGGGGACGAGCAGTACTTC. Protein: CASSVVGTGDEQYF.

This clone has just one count. CDR3 bases: TGTGCCAGCAGCAGACCGGGACAGCCCTACGAGCAGTACTTC. Protein product: CASSRPGQPYEQYF. The V and J genes are TRBV7-5 and TRBJ2-7; TRBD1 is taken as the D call from the table, unchecked against the DNA. TRBV7-5 is given as a pseudogene. The CDR3 covers 14 residues.

The chain links TRBV27 to TRBJ2-7; TRBD2 matches 12 bases. Germline CDR1 and CDR2: MNHEY and SMNVEV (reference sequence). V shed 5 bases, J shed 3 bases, and the junction held 17 bases outside the gene matches. The CDR3 runs to 19 residues. Here the CDR3 reads CASSRVIPGLAGDDYEQYF. In nucleotides, the CDR3 is TGTGCCAGCAGTCGCGTTATTCCGGGACTAGCGGGCGACGACTACGAGCAGTACTTC.

The genes are TRBV10-1 and TRBJ2-1; D perhaps matches TRBD1 (7 bases). V lost 3 bases and J lost 5, with 17 bases in between. Germline V gives CDR1 WNHNN, CDR2 SYGVQD (reference sequence). The CDR3 length is 16 residues. The CDR3 nucleotides read TGCGCCAGCAGTGATTTTCGGGGCAGGGGGGACAATGAGCAGTTCTTC. Translation: CASSDFRGRGDNEQFF.

In DNA, the CDR3 is TGTGCCAGCAGTTTCCAGACGGCAGGTTCCTACGAGCAGTACTTC. This sequence encodes CASSFQTAGSYEQYF. The chain couples TRBV28 to TRBJ2-7; D remains unclear. V lost 3 bases and J 1 base, leaving 13 bases between the germline ends. The germline gives CDR1 MDHEN, CDR2 SYDVKM. The CDR3 is made up of 15 amino acids.

The chain uses TRBV11-3 and TRBJ2-7; TRBD1 aligns across 12 bases. V lost 5 bases, J lost 4 bases, and 9 bases stayed unmatched. The CDR3 contains 16 residues. Looked up from germline, CDR1 is SGHNT and CDR2 is YENEEA. The chain's CDR3 is CASSVSGTGGYYEQYF. CDR3 bases: TGTGCCAGCAGCGTCTCCGGGACAGGGGGCTATTACGAGCAGTACTTC.

The chain uses TRBV21-1 and TRBJ1-2; TRBD1, the table's D call, lacks a check against the DNA. TRBV21-1 is described as a pseudogene. The CDR3 has 15 amino acids. CDR3 nucleotides: TGTGCCAGCAGCAAAATCTTCAGAGAACCAGGGGGCTACACCTTC. It codes for CASSKIFREPGGYTF.

This clone was counted a single time. This chain joins TRBV9 and TRBJ2-7; D perhaps matches TRBD2 (5 bases). The germline gives CDR1 SGDLS, CDR2 YYNGEE. This CDR3 comprises 15 residues. Trimming shortened V by 0 bases and J by 3 bases, and 13 bases separated the two germline ends. CDR3 sequence (DNA): TGTGCCAGCAGCGTAGAAGGCGGACTCATCTACGAGCAGTACTTC. It translates to CASSVEGGLIYEQYF.

As to this clone: Other DNA variants within this sample encode the same CDR3. The rearrangement joins TRBV2 to TRBJ2-7; 8 positions agree with TRBD2. Germline trimming cut 3 bases from V and 2 bases from J; bases unmatched to any gene: 3. CDR1 is SNHLY and CDR2 is FYNNEI in the germline V gene. This CDR3 has 14 residues. In DNA form, the CDR3 reads TGTGCCAGCAGTGAGTTAGCGGGAACCTACGAGCAGTACTTC. Protein: CASSELAGTYEQYF.

V and J are TRBV6-5 and TRBJ2-7, with D perhaps assigned TRBD1 or TRBD2 (5 bases each). This CDR3 spans 14 amino acids. V was trimmed by 6 bases and J by 3 bases, leaving 15 bases between them. Germline lookup yields CDR1 MNHEY and CDR2 SVGAGI. The CDR3 DNA is TGTGCCAGCAGCCTCCGGGACCGCATCTACGAGCAGTACTTC. It codes for CASSLRDRIYEQYF.

The V call is TRBV7-3, the J call TRBJ1-1; D is ambiguous. The germline CDR1 and CDR2 sequences are SGHTA and FQGTGA. Trimming removed 5 bases at V and 1 base at J, with 14 bases between. The length of the CDR3 is 15 residues. For the CDR3, the DNA is TGTGCCAGCAGCCCGACCTCCTTCCAGAACACTGAAGCTTTCTTT. This encodes CASSPTSFQNTEAFF.

This clone was seen once. This rearrangement joins TRBV5-5 to TRBJ1-5; TRBD1 matches 8 bases. V trimming: 4 bases; J trimming: 4 bases; junction bases outside the gene matches: 4. Per the germline V gene, CDR1 is SGHKS and CDR2 is YYEKEE (reference sequence). The CDR3 spans 14 residues. The CDR3 DNA is TGTGCCAGCAGCCAAGGGACAGGAAATCAGCCCCAGCATTTT. Its translation is CASSQGTGNQPQHF.

This clone has a single count. The rearrangement joins TRBV9 to TRBJ2-7, with a weak D call TRBD2 (7 bases). The germline CDR1 and CDR2 sequences are SGDLS and YYNGEE. The CDR3 sequence is 13 residues long. V lost 7 bases, J lost 5 bases, and 16 bases lay in between. CDR3 coding DNA: TGTGCCAGCCGGGGGGCAGGGTCTCACGAGCAGTACTTC. Amino acid sequence: CASRGAGSHEQYF.

V is TRBV28 and J is TRBJ1-4; D might be TRBD1 (6 bases). The CDR3 consists of 14 residues. Germline assignment: CDR1 MDHEN and CDR2 SYDVKM. The V and J ends lost 6 bases and 7 bases respectively, with 15 bases between them. The CDR3 DNA reads TGTGCCAGCAGGGAGACAGGTATAAGTGAAAAACTGTTTTTT. Protein: CASRETGISEKLFF.

V and J are TRBV18 and TRBJ2-7; weak D call: TRBD2 (5 bases). This CDR3 contains 14 residues. Trimming stripped 5 bases from V and 0 bases from J, with 11 bases between. Germline values: CDR1 KGHSH, CDR2 LQKENI. CDR3 sequence: CASSYGGGSYEQYF. For the CDR3, the DNA is TGTGCCAGCTCATACGGAGGAGGCTCCTACGAGCAGTACTTC.

V usage is TRBV10-2 and J usage is TRBJ2-7; D is perhaps TRBD2 (6 bases). Germline CDR1 is WSHSY and CDR2 is SAAADI. V lost 1 base to trimming and J lost 0 bases, with 22 bases between them. This CDR3 has 19 residues. DNA of the CDR3: TGCGCCAGCAGTGAGTTGCGGGATGGTCCCTATCCGTTCTCCTACGAGCAGTACTTC. It encodes CASSELRDGPYPFSYEQYF.

The rearrangement joins TRBV5-4 to TRBJ2-3, with D unclear. The germline gives CDR1 SGHNT, CDR2 YYREEE (reference sequence). V shed 4 bases and J shed 6 bases, with 21 bases lying between them. The CDR3 loop spans 16 amino acids. The CDR3 nucleotides read TGTGCCAGCAGCCGTGGTGGAAGAATCTCGCCGGATACGCAGTATTTT. It is translated as CASSRGGRISPDTQYF.